This entry concerns a single TCR beta chain. The antigen remains unidentified. A single base separates this from a much larger clone, so it may be a read error. The sample originates from a study of T cells in Graves' hyperthyroidism and ophthalmopathy. Study-wide results and limits: Separating ophthalmopathy from stable hyperthyroidism was achieved by a 13 V-J model.

V gave up 5 bases and J gave up 0 bases, with 11 bases separating them. This CDR3 region has 14 residues. Germline V gene sequence: CDR1 SGHAT, CDR2 FQDESV (reference sequence). RNA transcripts provided the source from which TCR beta CDR3 regions were amplified. The study used the HTBI primer set for a first-round RT-PCR of the TCR CDR3. One entry per CDR3 protein results from TCRdb running MiXCR on the multiplex PCR reads. The sample shows over 650,000 distinct CDR3 sequences, about 45% of them seen only once. Sequenced input: peripheral blood or thyroid tissue (not recorded which). V and J are TRBV11-1 and TRBJ2-7; the D is unclear. The clonotype originates from an adult man with Graves' disease, either hyperthyroidism or ophthalmopathy (not recorded which). The CDR3 nucleotides are TGTGCCAGCAGCCAGGACGAGAGCTCCTACGAGCAGTACTTC. This gives the protein CASSQDESSYEQYF.